This T cell receptor beta chain was sequenced in a study of Graves' ophthalmopathy and Graves' hyperthyroidism. Study as a whole: Peripheral blood sampling preceded any treatment and occurred at initial diagnosis. Notes on the study in general: Sensitivity reached 87.88% and specificity about 81% for a 13-signature model separating ophthalmopathy from stable hyperthyroidism.

As concerns this clonotype: Its specificity is not known.

Investigators amplified TCR beta CDR3 regions from RNA transcripts. After a first-round RT-PCR with HTBI primers, a second-round multiplex PCR was run. TCRdb processed the multiplex PCR reads anew with MiXCR; each CDR3 protein has one entry. Seen here are 230,000 or so distinct CDR3 sequences, around 42% observed once, and the top ten hold over 40%. Ineligible for inclusion were patients with other autoimmune diseases, uncontrolled infections, pregnancy or lactation. The PBMCs were taken from around 9.1 ml of fresh peripheral blood. This receptor was taken from an adult man with Graves' ophthalmopathy. The source material was peripheral blood.

The DNA of the CDR3 is TGTGCCAGCAGCTTAGGGCGGGATGAGGAGCAGTACTTC. Its translation: CASSLGRDEEQYF. The rearrangement links TRBV7-3 to TRBJ2-7, with D tentatively TRBD2 (6 bases). CDR1 is SGHTA and CDR2 is FQGTGA in the germline V gene. CDR3 length equals 13 residues. V was shortened by 2 bases and J by 7 bases, with 12 bases between the two germline ends.